Listed below are T cell receptor beta chains from one sample, sequenced in a study of T-cell memory formation after mild COVID-19. TCRdb called the 5' RACE reads again in MiXCR, with one record for every CDR3 protein. The sample lists about 440,000 distinct CDR3 sequences, about 19% occurring once. Sample: PBMCs or a T cell subset sorted from them (not recorded which). The source of these receptors is an adult woman who had mild COVID-19 (a few samples of this study predate the infection). Cell type and time point are not known. CDR3s include the opening cysteine and the closing phenylalanine or tryptophan. A D gene is named only where the DNA matches it firmly. Some rows mark clone size as missing; the rest say once, few, many or name a class of expanded clone.

V gene	D gene	J gene	clone size	CDR3 protein	CDR3 DNA
TRBV7-2	.	TRBJ2-2	.	CASSPTTSSNTGELFF	TGTGCCAGCAGCCCTACAACTAGCTCGAACACCGGGGAGCTGTTTTTT
TRBV6-2/TRBV6-3	.	TRBJ2-1	few	CASRRHSSSYNEQFF	TGTGCCAGCAGACGACACTCGAGCTCCTACAATGAGCAGTTCTTC
TRBV4-1	TRBD2	TRBJ2-3	few	CASSPDPRGGLTDTQYF	TGCGCCAGCAGCCCAGATCCACGGGGGGGCCTAACAGATACGCAGTATTTT
TRBV7-2	.	TRBJ2-3	many	CASSFRTDTQYF	TGTGCCAGCAGCTTCCGCACAGATACGCAGTATTTT
TRBV18	.	TRBJ2-2	.	CASSPLSRNTGELFF	TGTGCCAGCTCACCACTTTCCCGGAACACCGGGGAGCTGTTTTTT
TRBV7-9	TRBD2	TRBJ2-5	.	CASSSPGLADFQETQYF	TGTGCCAGCAGCTCCCCCGGACTAGCGGACTTCCAAGAGACCCAGTACTTC
TRBV25-1	.	TRBJ1-1	few	CASSVTQGTEAFF	TGTGCCAGCAGTGTTACGCAGGGGACTGAAGCTTTCTTT
TRBV30	TRBD2	TRBJ2-7	few	CAWRGGRRYEQYF	TGTGCCTGGAGGGGCGGGAGGAGATACGAGCAGTACTTC
TRBV29-1	.	TRBJ1-2	.	CSVEVLREVGKDGYTF	TGCAGCGTTGAAGTGCTCAGGGAGGTTGGGAAGGATGGCTACACCTTC
TRBV30	.	TRBJ1-2	.	CAWTDRVNRDANYGYTF	TGTGCCTGGACCGATCGGGTCAACAGGGATGCTAACTATGGCTACACCTTC
TRBV7-2	TRBD1	TRBJ2-2	.	CASSQTGTVTGELFF	TGTGCCAGCAGCCAAACAGGGACAGTCACTGGGGAGCTGTTTTTT
TRBV12-3/TRBV12-4	.	TRBJ1-5	few	CASSLGERYGNQPQHF	TGTGCCAGCAGTTTAGGAGAGCGATACGGCAATCAGCCCCAGCATTTT
TRBV7-2	.	TRBJ2-5	.	CASSLVSGETQYF	TGTGCCAGCAGCTTAGTTTCAGGGGAGACCCAGTACTTC
TRBV12-3/TRBV12-4	TRBD1	TRBJ2-3	.	CASSPHRGTDTQYF	TGTGCCAGCAGTCCCCACAGGGGAACAGATACGCAGTATTTT
TRBV29-1	.	TRBJ2-2	few	CSVEGQGNTGELFF	TGCAGCGTTGAGGGCCAGGGGAACACCGGGGAGCTGTTTTTT
TRBV20-1	TRBD1	TRBJ1-1	.	CSARENFGTANTEAFF	TGCAGTGCTAGAGAAAATTTCGGGACAGCGAACACTGAAGCTTTCTTT
TRBV29-1	TRBD1	TRBJ2-1	many	CSLGVQGAGSSYNEQFF	TGCAGCCTTGGGGTACAGGGGGCAGGGAGCTCCTACAATGAGCAGTTCTTC
TRBV24-1	.	TRBJ2-5	.	CATSEDTEETQYF	TGTGCCACCAGTGAGGACACCGAAGAGACCCAGTACTTC
TRBV7-2	TRBD1	TRBJ1-2	few	CASSLTGTARGYTF	TGTGCCAGCAGCTTAACCGGGACAGCTCGTGGCTACACCTTC
TRBV7-9	.	TRBJ2-7	.	CASRDSEGYEQYF	TGTGCCAGCCGAGACTCGGAGGGTTACGAGCAGTACTTC
TRBV5-1	.	TRBJ1-2	many	CASSLTGDYGYTF	TGCGCCAGCAGCCTGACAGGAGACTATGGCTACACCTTC
TRBV12-3/TRBV12-4	.	TRBJ1-5	few	CASSLKVGNQPQHF	TGTGCCAGCAGTCTCAAGGTGGGCAATCAGCCCCAGCATTTT
TRBV5-1	.	TRBJ2-2	many	CASSLVMSGNTGELFF	TGCGCCAGCAGCTTGGTGATGTCCGGCAACACCGGGGAGCTGTTTTTT
TRBV7-2	.	TRBJ2-1	many	CASSLGQLNEQFF	TGTGCCAGCAGCTTAGGGCAGCTCAATGAGCAGTTCTTC
TRBV3-1	.	TRBJ2-5	few	CASSLGRHAAETQYF	TGTGCCAGCAGCCTGGGGCGACACGCGGCAGAGACCCAGTACTTC
TRBV12-3/TRBV12-4	.	TRBJ1-2	.	CASSPLDLYTF	TGTGCCAGCAGTCCTTTAGATCTCTACACCTTC
TRBV5-1	.	TRBJ2-7	few	CASSPDSTVREQYF	TGCGCCAGCAGCCCGGACAGCACCGTGAGGGAGCAGTACTTC
TRBV7-2	.	TRBJ2-7	few	CASSRGLDYEQYF	TGTGCCAGCAGCAGGGGACTTGATTACGAGCAGTACTTC
TRBV6-2/TRBV6-3	.	TRBJ2-1	.	CASSVHNEQFF	TGTGCCAGCAGCGTCCACAATGAGCAGTTCTTC
TRBV7-8	TRBD1	TRBJ2-7	few	CASNPGGQGTEQYF	TGTGCCAGCAACCCAGGGGGACAGGGGACCGAGCAGTACTTC
TRBV11-2	.	TRBJ1-4	few	CASSLDYRAYEKLFF	TGTGCCAGCAGCTTAGATTACAGGGCGTACGAAAAACTGTTTTTT
TRBV7-2	.	TRBJ1-1	few	CASSLKRGGGAFF	TGTGCCAGCAGCTTAAAGCGGGGGGGTGGAGCTTTCTTT
TRBV12-3/TRBV12-4	.	TRBJ2-2	few	CASSRQESSWDTGELFF	TGTGCCAGCAGCCGGCAGGAATCTTCTTGGGACACCGGGGAGCTGTTTTTT
TRBV2	TRBD2	TRBJ2-1	.	CASSELLAGSSYNEQFF	TGTGCCAGCAGTGAGCTGCTAGCGGGGAGCTCCTACAATGAGCAGTTCTTC
TRBV20-1	.	TRBJ2-1	few	CSASDRTLNYNEQFF	TGCAGTGCTAGTGACCGGACGTTAAACTACAATGAGCAGTTCTTC
TRBV12-3/TRBV12-4	.	TRBJ2-7	many	CASSHPSGAYEQYF	TGTGCCAGCAGTCACCCGTCCGGGGCCTACGAGCAGTACTTC
TRBV6-5	.	TRBJ2-7	.	CASSYSQGTYEQYF	TGTGCCAGCAGTTACTCCCAGGGGACCTACGAGCAGTACTTC
TRBV2	.	TRBJ1-1	.	CASSGRGGVNTEAFF	TGTGCCAGCAGTGGCAGGGGAGGGGTGAACACTGAAGCTTTCTTT
TRBV7-9	TRBD1	TRBJ1-2	few	CASSLQGGVDYGYTF	TGTGCCAGCAGCCTACAGGGGGGAGTCGACTATGGCTACACCTTC
TRBV7-3	.	TRBJ2-1	.	CASSLEGATYNEQFF	TGTGCCAGCAGCTTAGAAGGGGCAACCTACAATGAGCAGTTCTTC
TRBV6-2/TRBV6-3	TRBD1	TRBJ2-7	few	CASSTGGRNEQYF	TGTGCCAGCAGTACAGGGGGCAGAAACGAGCAGTACTTC
TRBV6-2/TRBV6-3	.	TRBJ2-1	.	CASRSRVPPTAEQFF	TGTGCCAGCAGAAGCCGCGTGCCGCCTACGGCTGAGCAGTTCTTC
TRBV6-5	TRBD2	TRBJ2-3	.	CASSLQAGVSDTQYF	TGTGCCAGCAGTTTGCAAGCGGGAGTGTCAGATACGCAGTATTTT
TRBV19	.	TRBJ1-4	.	CASSANRATNEKLFF	TGTGCCAGTAGTGCCAACAGAGCAACTAATGAAAAACTGTTTTTT
TRBV5-1	.	TRBJ2-2	.	CASSLGTENTGELFF	TGCGCCAGCAGCCTGGGGACGGAGAACACCGGGGAGCTGTTTTTT